The clone carrying this TCR beta chain was counted at least ten times. Its antigen is currently unknown. At least 6.5 million PBMCs were isolated per sample. These data originate in a study of blood T cells in healthy people across ages. Study as a whole: Using template switching, researchers captured about one barcoded beta molecule for each two T cells. Points from the study as a whole: Unsorted PBMC material precluded a definitive naive versus antigen-experienced comparison.

The CDR3 contains 14 residues. V was pared by 1 base and J by 2 bases, with 9 bases between. CDR1 MGHRA and CDR2 YSYEKL come from the germline V gene. Together with a sample-barcoded 5' primer, a J-beta primer mix was included in a second PCR lasting about 7 to 12 cycles. TCRdb re-analysed the 5' RACE reads in MiXCR, keeping a single row per CDR3 protein. The repertoire holds about 1.6 million distinct CDR3 sequences, almost 35% seen once, with about 10% in the top ten. This clonotype was obtained from a woman aged 25 to 45 in good health. The chain combines TRBV4-1 with TRBJ2-7; TRBD1 might be the D (6 bases). Sequencing was carried out using blood. Here the CDR3 DNA reads TGCGCCAGCAGCCAAGTGGGGACACCCTACGAGCAGTACTTC. Translation gives CASSQVGTPYEQYF.